This is a list of T cell receptor beta chains from one sample in a study of blood T cell repertoires in COVID-19. TCRdb's copy holds only in-frame clones and misses some; the assay was immunoSEQ multiplex PCR. This sample has roughly 400,000 clones, with less than 95% found just once. Material: PBMCs or T cells enriched from blood (not recorded which). The source of these receptors is a man younger than 30 who had recovered from COVID-19. Both conserved end residues are part of each CDR3. The D gene is left open where the match is weak. Part of the rows lack a size; the others show once, few, many or a class for expanded clones.

TRBV7-9,TRBD1,NA,TRBJ2-7,TGTGCCAGCAGCCGGACAGGGGGCGAAATCTACGAGCAGTACTTC,CASSRTGGEIYEQYF
TRBV10-3,NA,once,TRBJ1-1,TGTGCCATCAGTGAGGGAGTGAACACTGAAGCTTTCTTT,CAISEGVNTEAFF
TRBV30,NA,NA,TRBJ1-1,TGTGCCCGGCGATTGGGCCCGCAGGACACTGAAGCTTTCTTT,CARRLGPQDTEAFF
TRBV27,TRBD2,NA,TRBJ2-7,TGTGCCAGCAAGACTAGCGGGATTGGTGAGCAGTACTTC,CASKTSGIGEQYF
TRBV5-5,TRBD2,NA,TRBJ2-1,TGTGCCAGCAGCTTTAGTTTGGGCGGGAGGGCCGAAGGGAATGAGCAGTTCTTC,CASSFSLGGRAEGNEQFF
TRBV28,NA,NA,TRBJ1-5,TGTGCCAGCAGTTTTAGGGGCGGAGGGCAGCCCCAGCATTTT,CASSFRGGGQPQHF
TRBV6-5,NA,NA,TRBJ1-1,TGTGCCAGCAGACAGCTCATGAACACTGAAGCTTTCTTT,CASRQLMNTEAFF
TRBV20-1,TRBD2,NA,TRBJ2-7,TGCAGTGCTAGTTCTCTAGCGGGAACCTACGAGCAGTACTTC,CSASSLAGTYEQYF
TRBV7-2,NA,NA,TRBJ2-5,TGTGCCAGCAGCACCGGGACTCCGCCCCAGTACTTC,CASSTGTPPQYF
TRBV24-1,NA,NA,TRBJ1-5,TGTGCCACTATACCGACAGAATATAATCAGCCCCAGCATTTT,CATIPTEYNQPQHF
TRBV5-1,NA,NA,TRBJ1-1,TGCGCCAGCAGCTTGGCGGTAGGAGTGAACACTGAAGCTTTCTTT,CASSLAVGVNTEAFF
TRBV3-1/TRBV3-2,TRBD2,NA,TRBJ2-4,TGTGCCAGCAGCCAAGATCCCCCCCGGCTAGCGGGAGGGGTCCAAAACATTCAGTACTTC,CASSQDPPRLAGGVQNIQYF
TRBV7-9,NA,NA,TRBJ2-3,TGTGCCAGCAGACGAGTCGTTTGGAGTAGCACAGATACGCAGTATTTT,CASRRVVWSSTDTQYF
TRBV4-1,TRBD1,once,TRBJ1-1,TGCGCCAGCAGCCAGCCGGACAGGGAAAACACTGAAGCTTTCTTT,CASSQPDRENTEAFF
TRBV4-1,NA,NA,TRBJ1-5,TGCGCCAGCAGCCAAGCAGGAACGAGTCCGCCCCAGCATTTT,CASSQAGTSPPQHF
TRBV19,NA,once,TRBJ1-2,TGTGCCAGTACCGCCCCGGGGAGGCGCCAAGGCTACACCTTC,CASTAPGRRQGYTF
TRBV12-3/TRBV12-4,NA,NA,TRBJ2-7,TGTGCCAGCAGTTTACTCCTCGCCTACGAGCAGTACTTC,CASSLLLAYEQYF
TRBV28,NA,NA,TRBJ1-4,TGTGCCAGCAGCCAATCTGAAAAACTGTTTTTT,CASSQSEKLFF
TRBV10-3,NA,NA,TRBJ1-4,TGTGCCATCAGTGAGACCGGGAGCCCACAGCTCGGGAAACTGTTTTTT,CAISETGSPQLGKLFF
TRBV6-4,TRBD2,NA,TRBJ2-3,TGTGCCAGCAGTGTGACTAGCGGGAGCGGAACAGATACGCAGTATTTT,CASSVTSGSGTDTQYF
TRBV3-1/TRBV3-2,TRBD1,once,TRBJ1-3,TGTGCCAGCACCCCCGCAGGGGGCTCCTCTGGAAACACCATATATTTT,CASTPAGGSSGNTIYF
TRBV9,NA,NA,TRBJ1-2,TGTGCCAGCAGCGTCCCCTCCTATGGCTACACCTTC,CASSVPSYGYTF
TRBV11-3,TRBD1,NA,TRBJ2-5,TGTGCCAGCAGCTCGGACAGGGGGGAGACCCAGTACTTC,CASSSDRGETQYF
TRBV27,TRBD1,many,TRBJ2-7,TGTGCCAGCGGGACGCGACAGGGCTCCTACGAGCAGTACTTC,CASGTRQGSYEQYF
TRBV5-4,TRBD1,NA,TRBJ2-7,TGTGCCAGCAGCGCCCCCGGGACAGGCATCTACGAGCAGTACTTC,CASSAPGTGIYEQYF
TRBV9,NA,NA,TRBJ1-2,TGTGCCAGCAGCGGCCACCGGGGCTACACCTTC,CASSGHRGYTF
TRBV19,NA,NA,TRBJ1-2,TGTGCCAGTAGTATTAATCTACAGAAGATAAACTATGGCTACACCTTC,CASSINLQKINYGYTF
TRBV30,NA,NA,TRBJ1-5,TGTGCCTGGAGTGTAGCGCGGAATCAGCCCCAGCATTTT,CAWSVARNQPQHF
TRBV28,TRBD1,NA,TRBJ1-2,TGTGCCAGCAGACACCCCCCCGGGACAGGTTATGGCTACACCTTC,CASRHPPGTGYGYTF
TRBV27,NA,NA,TRBJ2-1,TGTGCCAGCAGTCCGGGACTGTCCTACAATGAGCAGTTCTTC,CASSPGLSYNEQFF
TRBV7-2,NA,NA,TRBJ1-2,TGTGCCAGCAGCTTAGATCTCTCCCGTAACTATGGCTACACCTTC,CASSLDLSRNYGYTF
TRBV28,NA,once,TRBJ2-2,TGTGCCAGCAGTTTGCTAAGCGCGAACACCGGGGAGCTGTTTTTT,CASSLLSANTGELFF
TRBV4-1,TRBD2,NA,TRBJ2-3,TGCGCCAGCAGCCAAGATCGGCTAGCGGCGTTCACAGATACGCAGTATTTT,CASSQDRLAAFTDTQYF
TRBV28,NA,few,TRBJ1-5,TGTGCCAGCAGACAGGGTCTAAAACAGCCCCAGCATTTT,CASRQGLKQPQHF
TRBV7-2,NA,NA,TRBJ2-1,TGTGCCAGCAGCTTAGACAGCTACAATGAGCAGTTCTTC,CASSLDSYNEQFF
TRBV27,NA,NA,TRBJ1-3,TGTGCCAGCAGTTCGGGAGGAGGAAACACCATATATTTT,CASSSGGGNTIYF
TRBV19,TRBD2,NA,TRBJ2-7,TGTGCCAGTAGTAGCACGGGACTAGCGGTCCCTATCTCCTACGAGCAGTACTTC,CASSSTGLAVPISYEQYF